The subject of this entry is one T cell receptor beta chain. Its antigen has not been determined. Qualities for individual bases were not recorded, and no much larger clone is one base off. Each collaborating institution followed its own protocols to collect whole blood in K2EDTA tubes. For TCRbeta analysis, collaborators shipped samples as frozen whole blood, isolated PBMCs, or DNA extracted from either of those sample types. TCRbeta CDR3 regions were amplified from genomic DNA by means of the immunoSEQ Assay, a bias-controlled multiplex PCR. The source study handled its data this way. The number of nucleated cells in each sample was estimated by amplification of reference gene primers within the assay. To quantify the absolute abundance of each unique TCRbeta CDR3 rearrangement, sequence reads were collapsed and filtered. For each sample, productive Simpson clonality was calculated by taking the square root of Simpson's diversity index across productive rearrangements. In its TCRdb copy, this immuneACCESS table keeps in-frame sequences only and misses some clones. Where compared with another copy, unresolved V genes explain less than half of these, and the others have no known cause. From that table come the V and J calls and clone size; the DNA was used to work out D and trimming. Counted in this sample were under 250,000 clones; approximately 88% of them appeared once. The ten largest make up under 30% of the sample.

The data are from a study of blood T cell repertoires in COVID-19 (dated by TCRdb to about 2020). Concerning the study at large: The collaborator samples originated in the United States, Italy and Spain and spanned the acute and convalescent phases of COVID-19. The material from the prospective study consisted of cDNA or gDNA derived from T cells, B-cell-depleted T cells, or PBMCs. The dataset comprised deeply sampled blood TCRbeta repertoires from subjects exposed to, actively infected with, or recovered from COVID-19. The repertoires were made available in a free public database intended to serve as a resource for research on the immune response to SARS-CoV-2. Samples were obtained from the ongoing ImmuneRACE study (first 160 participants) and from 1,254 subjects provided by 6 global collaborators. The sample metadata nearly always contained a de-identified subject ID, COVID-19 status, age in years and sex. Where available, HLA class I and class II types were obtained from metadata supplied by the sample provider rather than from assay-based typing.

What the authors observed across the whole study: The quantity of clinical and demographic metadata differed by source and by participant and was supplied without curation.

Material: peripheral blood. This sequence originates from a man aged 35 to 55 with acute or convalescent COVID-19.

The nucleotide sequence reads as follows: TGCGCCAGCAGCTTGGATGTCGACACTGAAGCTTTCTTT. Its protein product is CASSLDVDTEAFF. This sequence uses TRBV5-1 and TRBJ1-1; the D gene assignment is ambiguous. Taken from the germline V gene, the CDR1 and CDR2 loops are SGHRS and YFSETQ. From the cysteine up to the phenylalanine, the CDR3 has a length of 13 residues. This entry keeps only the CDR3 DNA: 39 bases, framed from base 1. Trimming costs V 0 bases and J 3 bases, and their ends lie 6 bases apart.